This T cell receptor (beta chain) was sequenced during a study of T cell repertoires in cytomegalovirus infection. This clonotype appeared a few times. Its antigen is unidentified. TCRdb re-called the reads with MiXCR, one entry per CDR3 protein. The table shows roughly 350,000 distinct CDR3 sequences, with about 35% occurring only once. The CDR3 has 15 amino acids. Trimming left V 5 bases short and J 3 bases short, with 16 bases between. Germline loops: CDR1 MNHEY, CDR2 SVGAGI. The genes are TRBV6-5 and TRBJ2-5; the D gene could be TRBD1 or TRBD2 (5 bases each). The receptor comes from a human donor in good health (CMV status not recorded). Some clones in this sample may be carry-over from other donors' samples. The sample consisted of cultured PBMCs, taken from culture after CMV antigen stimulation. CDR3 DNA sequence: TGTGCCAGCAGTACCCGGGGCAGGGAAGAAGAGACCCAGTACTTC. It translates to CASSTRGREEETQYF.